The present T cell receptor beta chain was sequenced within a study of T cells in Graves' hyperthyroidism and ophthalmopathy. Germline lookup yields CDR1 MNHNS and CDR2 SASEGT. Trimming took 6 bases from V and 5 from J, leaving 22 bases between them. The CDR3 loop spans 16 amino acids. RNA transcripts served as the template for amplifying TCR beta CDR3 regions. When the TCR CDR3 underwent first-round RT-PCR, the HTBI primer set was used. A single record per CDR3 protein comes from TCRdb applying MiXCR to the multiplex PCR reads. The sample yields under 350,000 distinct CDR3 sequences, about 17% seen once.

This chain connects TRBV6-1 to TRBJ1-2; D gene uncertain. What was sequenced was blood. The sequence derives from a woman between 55 and 75 years old with Graves' ophthalmopathy. The CDR3 nucleotides read TGTGCCAGCAGCCCCAAACCCCGAGGAGCGGGTTATGGCTACACCTTC. Translated: CASSPKPRGAGYGYTF.